This T cell receptor (beta chain) comes out of a study of T cell responses to AZD1222 COVID-19 vaccine. The method was immunoSEQ multiplex PCR; TCRdb's version includes in-frame clones alone and lacks a portion of them. The sample has 100,000 or so clones, approximately 84% seen once. Trimming removed 3 bases from V and 1 base from J, with 8 bases in between. The germline gives CDR1 SGHNT, CDR2 YENEEA. The CDR3 covers 14 residues. J is TRBJ2-3 and V is TRBV11-3; possibly TRBD1 for D (6 bases). This sequence was found in an adult in good health. The material was peripheral blood, obtained on day 0 of AZD1222 vaccination. CDR3 bases: TGTGCCAGCAGCTTCCACAGGGGCACAGATACGCAGTATTTT. It encodes CASSFHRGTDTQYF.